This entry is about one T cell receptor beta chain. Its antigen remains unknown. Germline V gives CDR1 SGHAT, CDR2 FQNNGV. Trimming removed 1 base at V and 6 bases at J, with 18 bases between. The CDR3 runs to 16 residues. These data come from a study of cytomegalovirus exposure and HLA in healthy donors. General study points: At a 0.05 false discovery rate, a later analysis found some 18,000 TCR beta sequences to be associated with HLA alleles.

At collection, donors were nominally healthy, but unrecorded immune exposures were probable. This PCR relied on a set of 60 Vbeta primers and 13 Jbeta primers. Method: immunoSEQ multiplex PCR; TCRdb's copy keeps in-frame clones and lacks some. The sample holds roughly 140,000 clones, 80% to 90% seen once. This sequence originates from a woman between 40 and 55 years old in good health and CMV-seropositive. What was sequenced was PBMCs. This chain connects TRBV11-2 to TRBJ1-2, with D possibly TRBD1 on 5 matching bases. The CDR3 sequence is CASSLVPQGSLDGYTF. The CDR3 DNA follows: TGTGCCAGCAGCTTAGTCCCGCAGGGAAGTCTGGATGGCTACACCTTC.